This entry concerns a single T cell receptor (beta chain). This sample is part of a study of T-cell reconstitution after alpha-beta-depleted transplantation in children. It was with unique molecular identifiers that the TCRbeta library was prepared. TCRdb ran MiXCR on the PCR reads and lists one entry per CDR3 protein. This sample has roughly 350,000 distinct CDR3 sequences, with under 13% found just once. This CDR3 has 14 residues. The V segment lost 8 bases and the J segment 6 bases; nucleotides outside the gene matches: 13. V is TRBV12-3 or TRBV12-4 and J is TRBJ2-7, with TRBD2 matching 7 bases. The origin of this receptor is a human donor who donated a stem cell graft to a child with acute lymphoblastic leukemia. Sequencing used PBMCs from the stem cell graft donor, obtained from the stem cell graft. The CDR3 region is CASSLSGYQGEQYF. CDR3 nucleotide sequence: TGTGCCAGCTCCCTTAGCGGGTACCAGGGCGAGCAGTACTTC.